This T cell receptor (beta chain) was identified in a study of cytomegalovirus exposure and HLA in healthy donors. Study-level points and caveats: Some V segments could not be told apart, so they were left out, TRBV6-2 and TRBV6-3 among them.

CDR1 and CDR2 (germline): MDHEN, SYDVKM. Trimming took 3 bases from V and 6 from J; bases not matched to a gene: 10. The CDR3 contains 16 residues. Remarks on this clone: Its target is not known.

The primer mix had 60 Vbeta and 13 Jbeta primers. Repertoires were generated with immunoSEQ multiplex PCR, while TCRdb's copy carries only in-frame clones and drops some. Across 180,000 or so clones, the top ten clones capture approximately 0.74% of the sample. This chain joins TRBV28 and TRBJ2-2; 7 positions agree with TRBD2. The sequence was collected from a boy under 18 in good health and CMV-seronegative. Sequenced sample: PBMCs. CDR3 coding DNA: TGTGCCAGCAGTTTTTTCGCGAGCGGGGCGCCCGGGGAGCTGTTTTTT. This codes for CASSFFASGAPGELFF. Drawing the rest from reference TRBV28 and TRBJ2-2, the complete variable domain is DVKVTQSSRYLVKRTGEKVFLECVQDMDHENMFWYRQDPGLGLRLIYFSYDVKMKEKGDIPEGYSVSREKKERFSLILESASTNQTSMYLCASSFFASGAPGELFFGEGSRLTVL.